The rows below give T cell receptor beta chains drawn from one sample of a study of shared clonotypes between healthy human individuals. Sequencing used immunoSEQ multiplex PCR; TCRdb keeps in-frame clones, though not all of them. The sample comprises millions of clones, 93% of which are singletons, and about 0.37% rests with the top ten. The sample was naive CD4+ T cells from PBMCs. All receptors come from a man aged 18 to 35 in good health. Some clones in this sample may be carry-over from other donors' samples. Both conserved end residues are part of each CDR3. The order of the fields is D gene, V gene, clone size, CDR3 length, J gene, CDR3 protein, CDR3 DNA. The D gene is left open where the match is weak. Clone size is shown for a subset of rows, as once, few, many or a class of expanded clone.

d_gene: TRBD1
v_gene: TRBV9
abundance: few
len: 15
j_gene: TRBJ1-2
CDR3aa: CASSAGDREDYGYTF
CDR3nt: TGTGCCAGCAGCGCCGGGGACAGGGAGGACTATGGCTACACCTTC

d_gene: -
v_gene: TRBV28
abundance: few
len: 14
j_gene: TRBJ2-3
CDR3aa: CASTNVGLADTQYF
CDR3nt: TGTGCCAGCACCAACGTGGGTCTGGCAGATACGCAGTATTTT

d_gene: TRBD2
v_gene: TRBV4-3
abundance: -
len: 14
j_gene: TRBJ2-1
CDR3aa: CASSQGGTSNEQFF
CDR3nt: TGCGCCAGCAGCCAAGGAGGGACTAGCAATGAGCAGTTCTTC

d_gene: TRBD2
v_gene: TRBV5-1
abundance: once
len: 15
j_gene: TRBJ2-7
CDR3aa: CASSLETSGAYEQYF
CDR3nt: TGCGCCAGCAGCTTGGAGACTAGCGGGGCTTACGAGCAGTACTTC

d_gene: TRBD2
v_gene: TRBV7-6
abundance: -
len: 18
j_gene: TRBJ2-3
CDR3aa: CASSLAAGLAGEFDTQYF
CDR3nt: TGTGCCAGCAGCTTAGCTGCTGGACTAGCGGGAGAGTTCGATACGCAGTATTTT

d_gene: -
v_gene: TRBV5-1
abundance: -
len: 14
j_gene: TRBJ1-5
CDR3aa: CASSPNVGNQPQHF
CDR3nt: TGCGCCAGCAGCCCTAATGTCGGCAATCAGCCCCAGCATTTT

d_gene: -
v_gene: TRBV29-1
abundance: few
len: 12
j_gene: TRBJ1-1
CDR3aa: CSVSTGTTEAFF
CDR3nt: TGCAGCGTCTCCACAGGGACAACTGAAGCTTTCTTT

d_gene: -
v_gene: TRBV28
abundance: -
len: 13
j_gene: TRBJ2-7
CDR3aa: CATDGPYLYEQYF
CDR3nt: TGTGCCACCGATGGCCCATACCTCTACGAGCAGTACTTC

d_gene: -
v_gene: TRBV6-1
abundance: -
len: 14
j_gene: TRBJ2-5
CDR3aa: CASSPGTSQETQYF
CDR3nt: TGTGCCAGCAGTCCCGGGACAAGCCAAGAGACCCAGTACTTC

d_gene: TRBD1
v_gene: TRBV11-2
abundance: once
len: 15
j_gene: TRBJ2-2
CDR3aa: CASSSGQGPAGELFF
CDR3nt: TGTGCCAGCAGCTCGGGACAGGGGCCGGCCGGGGAGCTGTTTTTT

d_gene: -
v_gene: TRBV19
abundance: -
len: 17
j_gene: TRBJ1-2
CDR3aa: CASSIFPPGRRPGGYTF
CDR3nt: TGTGCCAGTAGTATCTTCCCCCCCGGACGGCGCCCGGGTGGCTACACCTTC

d_gene: -
v_gene: TRBV5-4
abundance: -
len: 14
j_gene: TRBJ2-2
CDR3aa: CASSTGLNTGELFF
CDR3nt: TGTGCCAGCAGCACGGGACTTAACACCGGGGAGCTGTTTTTT

d_gene: -
v_gene: TRBV5-1
abundance: -
len: 15
j_gene: TRBJ2-1
CDR3aa: CASSLVPGTYNEQFF
CDR3nt: TGCGCCAGCAGCTTGGTCCCGGGGACATACAATGAGCAGTTCTTC

d_gene: TRBD1
v_gene: TRBV2
abundance: -
len: 15
j_gene: TRBJ1-1
CDR3aa: CASSEMETGRTEAFF
CDR3nt: TGTGCCAGCAGTGAGATGGAGACAGGGAGGACTGAAGCTTTCTTT

d_gene: -
v_gene: TRBV5-6
abundance: -
len: 13
j_gene: TRBJ2-4
CDR3aa: CASSFGRENIQYF
CDR3nt: TGTGCCAGCAGCTTCGGCAGGGAAAACATTCAGTACTTC

d_gene: -
v_gene: TRBV6-5
abundance: -
len: 12
j_gene: TRBJ1-5
CDR3aa: CASSFTNQPQHF
CDR3nt: TGTGCCAGCAGTTTTACCAATCAGCCCCAGCATTTT

d_gene: -
v_gene: TRBV6-1
abundance: -
len: 11
j_gene: TRBJ2-6
CDR3aa: CASTRANVLTF
CDR3nt: TGTGCCAGCACTAGGGCCAACGTCCTGACTTTC

d_gene: TRBD2
v_gene: TRBV5-1
abundance: -
len: 18
j_gene: TRBJ2-5
CDR3aa: CASSLELAGGDEQETQYF
CDR3nt: TGCGCCAGCAGCTTGGAACTAGCGGGAGGGGATGAACAAGAGACCCAGTACTTC

d_gene: -
v_gene: TRBV5-1
abundance: -
len: 14
j_gene: TRBJ2-1
CDR3aa: CASSSTDGLSEQFF
CDR3nt: TGCGCCAGCAGCTCCACGGACGGTTTAAGTGAGCAGTTCTTC

d_gene: -
v_gene: TRBV6-6
abundance: -
len: 15
j_gene: TRBJ1-1
CDR3aa: CASSYSVGWGAEAFF
CDR3nt: TGTGCCAGCAGTTACTCGGTCGGTTGGGGGGCTGAAGCTTTCTTT

d_gene: -
v_gene: TRBV5-1
abundance: -
len: 14
j_gene: TRBJ2-2
CDR3aa: CASSLGPNTGELFF
CDR3nt: TGCGCCAGCAGCTTGGGGCCGAACACCGGGGAGCTGTTTTTT

d_gene: -
v_gene: TRBV6-4
abundance: -
len: 14
j_gene: TRBJ2-3
CDR3aa: CASRALGGTDTQYF
CDR3nt: TGTGCCAGCAGAGCGTTGGGGGGCACAGATACGCAGTATTTT

d_gene: TRBD2
v_gene: TRBV15
abundance: -
len: 16
j_gene: TRBJ2-7
CDR3aa: CATSPPGGLAAYEQYF
CDR3nt: TGTGCCACCAGCCCCCCTGGGGGACTAGCGGCTTACGAGCAGTACTTC

d_gene: TRBD1
v_gene: TRBV29-1
abundance: -
len: 13
j_gene: TRBJ1-1
CDR3aa: CSVATGRDTEAFF
CDR3nt: TGCAGCGTGGCGACAGGGCGGGACACTGAAGCTTTCTTT

d_gene: TRBD2
v_gene: TRBV7-9
abundance: -
len: 16
j_gene: TRBJ2-3
CDR3aa: CASSPWAGEMGDTQYF
CDR3nt: TGTGCCAGCAGCCCGTGGGCGGGAGAAATGGGCGATACGCAGTATTTT

d_gene: TRBD2
v_gene: TRBV2
abundance: -
len: 13
j_gene: TRBJ2-7
CDR3aa: CATKEREGYEQYF
CDR3nt: TGTGCCACCAAAGAGCGGGAGGGCTACGAGCAGTACTTC

d_gene: TRBD2
v_gene: TRBV7-9
abundance: -
len: 13
j_gene: TRBJ2-7
CDR3aa: CASSPGLDYEQYF
CDR3nt: TGTGCCAGCAGCCCGGGACTAGACTACGAGCAGTACTTC

d_gene: -
v_gene: TRBV28
abundance: -
len: 13
j_gene: TRBJ2-1
CDR3aa: CASTVGGYNEQFF
CDR3nt: TGTGCCAGCACCGTGGGTGGGTACAATGAGCAGTTCTTC

d_gene: TRBD1
v_gene: TRBV30
abundance: few
len: 11
j_gene: TRBJ1-4
CDR3aa: CAWTSRGQAHF
CDR3nt: TGTGCCTGGACCTCCAGGGGACAGGCTCATTTT

d_gene: TRBD1
v_gene: TRBV28
abundance: -
len: 15
j_gene: TRBJ1-2
CDR3aa: CASSPGTGTRYGYTF
CDR3nt: TGTGCCAGCAGTCCCGGGACAGGGACGAGGTATGGCTACACCTTC

d_gene: TRBD1
v_gene: TRBV5-6
abundance: once
len: 15
j_gene: TRBJ1-1
CDR3aa: CASQPTGGAHTEAFF
CDR3nt: TGTGCCAGCCAACCAACAGGGGGCGCCCACACTGAAGCTTTCTTT

d_gene: -
v_gene: TRBV5-1
abundance: -
len: 15
j_gene: TRBJ1-1
CDR3aa: CASSLEGDVGTEAFF
CDR3nt: TGCGCCAGCAGCTTGGAGGGGGATGTAGGCACTGAAGCTTTCTTT

d_gene: -
v_gene: TRBV15
abundance: -
len: 13
j_gene: TRBJ2-1
CDR3aa: CATSRFGSNEQFF
CDR3nt: TGTGCCACCAGCCGATTCGGGAGTAATGAGCAGTTCTTC

d_gene: -
v_gene: TRBV7-2
abundance: -
len: 12
j_gene: TRBJ1-5
CDR3aa: CASSFNGQPQHF
CDR3nt: TGTGCCAGCAGCTTTAACGGTCAGCCCCAGCATTTT

d_gene: -
v_gene: TRBV2
abundance: -
len: 16
j_gene: TRBJ1-5
CDR3aa: CASSEASGFINQPQHF
CDR3nt: TGTGCCAGCAGTGAAGCGTCAGGATTCATCAATCAGCCCCAGCATTTT

d_gene: -
v_gene: TRBV11-1
abundance: few
len: 15
j_gene: TRBJ1-1
CDR3aa: CASTPSRVRGTEAFF
CDR3nt: TGTGCCAGCACCCCGTCGAGGGTCAGAGGCACTGAAGCTTTCTTT

d_gene: TRBD2
v_gene: TRBV7-2
abundance: -
len: 16
j_gene: TRBJ2-5
CDR3aa: CASSFPTALGGETQYF
CDR3nt: TGTGCCAGCAGCTTTCCGACAGCCCTGGGAGGGGAGACCCAGTACTTC

d_gene: -
v_gene: TRBV15
abundance: -
len: 14
j_gene: TRBJ1-4
CDR3aa: CATSYSRLNEKLFF
CDR3nt: TGTGCCACCAGCTATAGCAGACTTAATGAAAAACTGTTTTTT

d_gene: -
v_gene: TRBV7-9
abundance: -
len: 14
j_gene: TRBJ2-7
CDR3aa: CASSASGPSYEQYF
CDR3nt: TGTGCCAGCAGCGCCTCCGGGCCCTCCTACGAGCAGTACTTC

d_gene: -
v_gene: TRBV25-1
abundance: -
len: 16
j_gene: TRBJ1-6
CDR3aa: CASSDLGRGNNSPLHF
CDR3nt: TGTGCCAGCAGTGACCTGGGAAGGGGCAATAATTCACCCCTCCACTTT

d_gene: -
v_gene: TRBV19
abundance: -
len: 14
j_gene: TRBJ1-2
CDR3aa: CASSISQGTYGYTF
CDR3nt: TGTGCCAGTTCCATTTCCCAAGGAACCTATGGCTACACCTTC

d_gene: -
v_gene: TRBV11-2
abundance: -
len: 17
j_gene: TRBJ2-2
CDR3aa: CASSFTDRFKNTGELFF
CDR3nt: TGTGCCAGCAGCTTTACTGACAGGTTTAAGAACACCGGGGAGCTGTTTTTT